The following is a TCR beta chain sequence with its context. What it binds is not known. Other DNA sequences within the sample encode an identical CDR3. V lost 0 bases, J lost 0 bases, and 10 bases lay in between. This CDR3 is built from 16 residues. Germline assignment: CDR1 SGDLS and CDR2 YYNGEE. Sequenced by immunoSEQ multiplex PCR; TCRdb stores in-frame clones only, minus some. The sample carries tens of thousands of clones, around four fifths recorded once. The record originates from a study of T cells in narcolepsy. Study details: Enrolled donors included narcolepsy type 1 or type 2 patients and healthy controls. Notes on the study in general: No autoreactive T cell clone sequences appeared in some memory CD4+ repertoires. Autoreactive clonotypes reportedly recurred in blood of same and different patients, not controls. Same-patient CSF and blood CD4+ T cell clonotypes included HCRT-specific and TRIB2-specific autoreactive ones.

The sample was CD45RA- memory CD4+ T cells from PBMCs. The chain combines TRBV9 with TRBJ2-1; no reliable D call. The TCR sequence derives from a human donor with narcolepsy. The CDR3 coding sequence is TGTGCCAGCAGCGTAGATGCGCCGAGCTCCTACAATGAGCAGTTCTTC. Protein: CASSVDAPSSYNEQFF.